The 14 T cell receptor beta chains in this list originate from one sample, sequenced in a study of spatial heterogeneity in lung cancer. The time point is: blood at routine non-recurrence follow-up after resection. TCRdb ran MiXCR on the 5' RACE reads and lists one entry per CDR3 protein. The data contain approximately 16,000 distinct CDR3 sequences, about 6% of them singletons. Sequenced material: PBMCs, taken at follow-up. All receptors derive from a male donor with early-stage non-small cell lung cancer.

This clonotype was recorded at least ten times. The rearrangement links TRBV15 to TRBJ1-5; 9 bases line up with TRBD1. Germline V CDR1 and CDR2: LNHNV, YYDKDF (reference sequence). J was trimmed by 1 base and V by 1 base; bases with no gene match: 14. CDR3 size: 20 residues. This chain's CDR3 is CATSRGLARDRAGSNQPQHF. DNA for the CDR3: TGTGCCACCAGCAGAGGTCTGGCGAGGGACAGGGCGGGGAGCAATCAGCCCCAGCATTTT.

The chain recombines TRBV11-2 with TRBJ2-7, with D tentatively TRBD1 (6 bases). There are 15 residues in the CDR3. Germline CDR1 SGHAT, CDR2 FQNNGV. The ends were cut back, 4 bases at V and 1 base at J, with 14 bases in the middle. This CDR3 is CASSWVGAGSYEQYF. In DNA, the CDR3 is TGTGCCAGCAGCTGGGTGGGGGCCGGTTCCTACGAGCAGTACTTC.

Many counts were recorded for this clonotype. V gene TRBV7-9 combines with J gene TRBJ1-1; D unresolved. V lost 5 bases to trimming and J lost 2 bases, with 3 bases between them. Germline V gene sequence: CDR1 SEHNR, CDR2 FQNEAQ (reference sequence). The CDR3 has 11 residues. CDR3 region: CASSVNTEAFF. The DNA for the CDR3 is TGTGCCAGCAGCGTAAACACTGAAGCTTTCTTT.

The chain combines TRBV7-9 with TRBJ2-7; no clear D gene. V was trimmed by 5 bases and J by 7 bases, leaving 18 bases between them. Germline CDR1 reads SEHNR; CDR2 reads FQNEAQ (reference sequence). The CDR3 runs to 14 residues. The CDR3, as DNA: TGTGCCAGCAGCCGCAATACAGCGATTCGAGAGCAGTACTTC. This codes for CASSRNTAIREQYF.

In its sample, this clonotype is medium-sized. The V call is TRBV7-6, the J call TRBJ2-1; tentatively, D is TRBD2 (6 bases). This CDR3 has 14 amino acids. Trimming shortened V by 5 bases and J by 8 bases, and 16 bases separated the two germline ends. CDR1 is SGHVS, CDR2 FNYEAQ, per germline. CDR3 in DNA: TGTGCCAGCAGCCTGGACACTGGGGGGTATGAGCAGTTCTTC. Protein product: CASSLDTGGYEQFF.

This clonotype was counted at least ten times. This chain connects TRBV7-2 to TRBJ2-4, with 7 bases that match TRBD1. Germline CDR1 SGHTA, CDR2 FQGNSA. This CDR3 region has 15 residues. V was clipped by 1 base and J by 12 bases; unmatched bases: 12. CDR3 coding DNA: TGTGCCAGCAGCTTAGAGGAGTGGGTCGGGGACAGTCAGTACTTC. Translated: CASSLEEWVGDSQYF.

This clonotype was recorded at least ten times. The chain joins TRBV27 to TRBJ2-7, with 8 bases matching TRBD2. Germline CDR1 and CDR2: MNHEY and SMNVEV (reference sequence). J was trimmed by 2 bases and V by 5 bases; bases with no gene match: 8. CDR3 size: 15 residues. The CDR3 coding sequence is TGTGCCAGCAGTCGCGGGGGGACTAACCCCTACGAGCAGTACTTC. Its translation: CASSRGGTNPYEQYF.

This clonotype was detected many times. V and J are TRBV6-2 or TRBV6-3 and TRBJ2-7; D is possibly TRBD2 (6 bases). CDR3 length: 16 amino acids. The germline gives CDR1 MNHEY, CDR2 SVGEGT. Trimming left V 0 bases short and J 4 bases short, with 16 bases between. The CDR3 here is CASSYSRGSGPYEQYF. The CDR3 DNA is TGTGCCAGCAGTTACTCGAGGGGTAGCGGACCTTACGAGCAGTACTTC.

This clonotype was seen ten or more times. V gene TRBV20-1 combines with J gene TRBJ1-1; no clear D. Germline V gene sequence: CDR1 DFQATT, CDR2 SNEGSKA (reference sequence). Trimming shortened V by 3 bases and J by 6 bases, and 14 bases separated the two germline ends. The CDR3 is made up of 13 amino acids. DNA for the CDR3: TGCAGTGCTAGCAGAAGTGGTCTCCCTGAAGCTTTCTTT. It codes for CSASRSGLPEAFF.

This clonotype has a count of ten or more. The chain recombines TRBV7-9 with TRBJ2-5; D gene ambiguous. The CDR3 has 16 residues. Trimming stripped 5 bases from V and 5 bases from J, with 21 bases between. CDR1 is SEHNR, CDR2 FQNEAQ, per germline (reference sequence). For the CDR3, the DNA is TGTGCCAGCAGCACAAAATGGCCGAGCGTCGGGGAGACCCAGTACTTC. It specifies CASSTKWPSVGETQYF.

This clonotype was found many times. The V gene is TRBV20-1, the J gene TRBJ2-7; no reliable D call. The CDR3 spans 12 residues. The germline gives CDR1 DFQATT, CDR2 SNEGSKA (reference sequence). Trimming took 0 bases from V and 4 from J, leaving 7 bases between them. CDR3 nucleotides: TGCAGTGCTAGAGATTATGGATACGAGCAGTACTTC. Translation: CSARDYGYEQYF.

V usage is TRBV6-2 or TRBV6-3 and J usage is TRBJ2-5; D might be TRBD2 (6 bases). This CDR3 spans 17 amino acids. Looked up from germline, CDR1 is MNHEY and CDR2 is SVGEGT. V was clipped by 2 bases and J by 5 bases, with 21 bases between them. The CDR3 here is CASSYPTGLLGLETQYF. The CDR3 coding sequence is TGTGCCAGCAGTTACCCCACGGGACTCCTGGGCTTGGAGACCCAGTACTTC.

This clonotype was detected ten times or more. The rearrangement uses TRBV6-5 and TRBJ2-7; D unclear. CDR1 is MNHEY and CDR2 is SVGAGI in the germline V gene. Trimming removed 0 bases from V and 2 bases from J, with 14 bases in between. CDR3 size: 16 residues. As DNA, the CDR3 is TGTGCCAGCAGTTACTCGGCCAACTCAGGCGCCTACGAGCAGTACTTC. Encoded protein: CASSYSANSGAYEQYF.

This clonotype is medium-sized. The chain joins TRBV7-3 to TRBJ2-1, with 10 bases that match TRBD1. This CDR3 contains 14 residues. Trimming removed 6 bases from V and 6 bases from J; junction bases left unmatched: 5. The V gene's germline CDR1 is SGHTA and CDR2 FQGTGA. The CDR3 nucleotides are TGTGCCAGCAGGGAGGGACAGGGGACCAATGAGCAGTTCTTC. Protein sequence: CASREGQGTNEQFF.